The present TCR beta chain was sequenced within a study of cytomegalovirus exposure and HLA in healthy donors. Study-wide results and limits: By a later analysis, the bulk of CMV-associated TCR beta chains appeared HLA-restricted. Presence/absence analyses took donor sequencing depth as roughly uniform. Reported findings show TCR beta sequences accurately forecast HLA-A and HLA-B alleles in most subjects. The investigators catalogued 150 or so TCR beta chains as cytomegalovirus-associated.

With respect to this clone: Antigen: not known.

The PCR had 60 Vbeta and 13 Jbeta primers. Generated by immunoSEQ multiplex PCR, the TCRdb table keeps only in-frame clones and is missing some. Of roughly 98,000 clones listed, about two thirds are singletons. The sample taken for sequencing was PBMCs. This clonotype was obtained from a woman aged 25-40 years in good health and CMV-seropositive.

The CDR3 nucleotides are TGTGCCAGCAGCTTCGGCGGGGCACAAGAGACCCAGTACTTC. Residues: CASSFGGAQETQYF. The chain is built from TRBV7-9 and TRBJ2-5; a possible D gene is TRBD2 (6 bases). Germline V gives CDR1 SEHNR, CDR2 FQNEAQ (reference sequence). This CDR3 region has 14 residues. V lost 3 bases and J 2 bases, leaving 10 bases between the germline ends.